This entry is about one T cell receptor beta chain. Its antigen is still unknown. These data belong to a study of CD8 T cells in ankylosing spondylitis. The study's findings and limits: Characteristic, it appeared, of ankylosing spondylitis blood was a TCR beta motif of about eight highly homologous variants. Disease-linked clones had a CD8+ phenotype and relatively low frequency in peripheral blood. The clones that were linked to disease were reported to be significantly enriched in matched synovial fluid samples from ankylosing spondylitis patients.

Per germline, CDR1 SGHRS and CDR2 YFSETQ. The CDR3 runs to 15 residues. V gave up 2 bases and J gave up 2 bases, with 14 bases separating them. In TCRdb, the 5' RACE reads were re-called with MiXCR into one record per CDR3 protein. In the table there are almost 400,000 distinct CDR3 sequences, about a fifth of which are singletons. The chain employs TRBV5-1 and TRBJ2-7; D gene ambiguous. Sequencing was done on a sample of blood, either unsorted or a sorted T cell fraction (not recorded which). This clonotype originated in a male donor with ankylosing spondylitis. CDR3 coding DNA: TGCGCCAGCAGCTTTTCAACTCACGATCCCTACGAGCAGTACTTC. Protein product: CASSFSTHDPYEQYF.